The T cell receptor (beta chain) under discussion was sequenced for a study of T-cell reconstitution after alpha-beta-depleted transplantation in children. Findings and limits, study-wide: Elevated TCRbeta diversity at day 60 was traced, in some patients, to surviving recipient T cells and thymic progenitors. T cells produced anew were the main source of T-cell counts and diversity one year after transplant. There were reportedly several hundred expanded graft clones from which alpha-beta T cells came about two months after transplant.

This clonotype was detected ten times or more. Its target is not known. Preparation of the TCRbeta library used unique molecular identifiers. Via MiXCR, TCRdb re-called the PCR reads, giving one row per CDR3 protein. The data contain about 490,000 distinct CDR3 sequences, about 10% of them seen just once; the ten biggest clones take up just over 2%. CDR1 is SEHNR, CDR2 FQNEAQ, per germline (reference sequence). The V end lost 1 base, the J end lost 5 bases, and 9 bases lay between the germline ends. The CDR3 is 13 residues long. This TCR was sampled from a child aged 2 to 10 with inherited bone marrow failure, due to receive a stem cell transplant. The sequenced sample was PBMCs, obtained before TCRalphabeta/CD19-depleted stem cell transplant. The chain uses TRBV7-9 and TRBJ2-7; tentatively, D is TRBD2 (5 bases). Here the CDR3 reads CASSLVAGDEQYF. In nucleotides, the CDR3 is TGTGCCAGCAGCTTAGTAGCCGGGGACGAGCAGTACTTC.